This T cell receptor beta chain derives from a study of blood T cells in healthy people across ages. Whole-study context: Template switching retrieved approximately one barcoded beta molecule for each two T cells.

Note on this clonotype: The antigen remains unidentified.

Using a J-beta primer mix together with a sample-barcoded 5' primer, a second PCR was run for roughly 6 to 11 cycles. TCRdb re-derived calls from the 5' RACE reads in MiXCR, one entry per CDR3 protein. The data hold approximately 800,000 distinct CDR3 sequences, with about 62% observed a single time. Germline V gene data show CDR1 as MGHDK and CDR2 as SYGVNS. Trimming cost V 5 bases and J 0 bases; bases outside gene matches: 11. The CDR3 has 17 residues. Findings of the study overall: Versus aged donors, long-lived donors had higher diversity and more naive CD4+ cells. Naive T cell percentage strongly correlated with TCR beta diversity. Per-million-T-cell TCR beta diversity fell roughly linearly with age.

The specimen was blood. This sequence originates from a man aged 25 to 45 in good health. The V gene is TRBV25-1, the J gene TRBJ2-3; 7 bases align to TRBD1. The CDR3 DNA sequence: TGTGCCAGCAGTCCTCCGGGACAGCGACTAAGCACAGATACGCAGTATTTT. It codes for CASSPPGQRLSTDTQYF.